Presented here are 24 T cell receptor beta chains from one specimen sequenced in a study of blood T cells in healthy people across ages. A J-beta primer mix and a sample-barcoded 5' primer were used in a second PCR of roughly 6 to 11 cycles. TCRdb reprocessed the 5' RACE reads via MiXCR and lists one record per CDR3 protein. The sample shows about 640,000 distinct CDR3 sequences, under 65% of them seen only once. What was sequenced was blood. All receptors derive from a man aged 55 to 70 in good health.

The chain recombines TRBV29-1 with TRBJ1-5; D not certain. The CDR3 covers 13 residues. The germline V gene has CDR1 SQVTM and CDR2 ANQGSEA. V lost 6 bases, J lost 3 bases, and 12 bases lay in between. The CDR3 loop is CSVKDGNNQPQHF. The CDR3 DNA follows: TGCAGCGTAAAAGACGGGAACAATCAGCCCCAGCATTTT.

The chain is built from TRBV5-4 and TRBJ2-7, with a tentative D call TRBD2 (6 bases). Deletions cut 0 bases from V and 3 bases from J, with 13 bases between. The CDR3 contains 15 residues. Germline CDR1 and CDR2: SGHNT and YYREEE (reference sequence). The CDR3 region is CASSLGLGSGYEQYF. CDR3 sequence (DNA): TGTGCCAGCAGCTTGGGGTTGGGTAGCGGCTACGAGCAGTACTTC. The complete variable domain, with remaining parts taken from reference TRBV5-4 and TRBJ2-7, reads ETGVTQSPTHLIKTRGQQVTLRCSSQSGHNTVSWYQQALGQGPQFIFQYYREEENGRGNFPPRFSGLQFPNYSSELNVNALELDDSALYLCASSLGLGSGYEQYFGPGTRLTVT.

In this sample, this clonotype turned up once. Just one base apart from a much larger clone, this may be a read error. The CDR3 loop reads CTSSSLGDTQYF. The DNA for the CDR3 is TGTACCAGCAGTTCCCTGGGAGATACGCAGTATTTT. The chain has TRBV27 and TRBJ2-3; no reliable D call. CDR3 size: 12 residues. Germline V gene data show CDR1 as MNHEY and CDR2 as SMNVEV (reference sequence).

This chain connects TRBV12-3 or TRBV12-4 to TRBJ2-5; D is ambiguous. V lost 7 bases, J lost 1 base, and 10 bases lay in between. The CDR3 spans 13 residues. The CDR3 reads CASTERIQETQYF. CDR3 bases: TGTGCCAGCACCGAGAGGATCCAAGAGACCCAGTACTTC.

The sample holds a few counts of this clonotype. The chain couples TRBV20-1 to TRBJ2-1; maybe TRBD1 (5 bases). Germline V gene data show CDR1 as DFQATT and CDR2 as SNEGSKA (reference sequence). The CDR3 is 14 amino acids. With 2 bases removed from V and 5 bases from J, the gap between germline ends came to 13 bases. This chain's CDR3 is CSARSGQWDNEQFF. Written as DNA, the CDR3 is TGCAGTGCTAGATCAGGGCAGTGGGACAATGAGCAGTTCTTC.

The chain is built from TRBV6-1 and TRBJ2-7; no clear D. CDR3 length: 12 residues. Germline CDR1 and CDR2: MNHNS and SASEGT. Trimming shortened V by 6 bases and J by 7 bases, and 13 bases separated the two germline ends. The CDR3, as DNA: TGTGCCAGCAGAGTACTCGCTCGGGAGCAGTACTTC. It yields the protein CASRVLAREQYF.

The rearrangement joins TRBV6-4 to TRBJ1-2; D remains unclear. CDR3 length: 13 amino acids. CDR1 and CDR2 from the germline V gene are MRHNA and SNTAGT. V gave up 5 bases and J gave up 4 bases, with 11 bases separating them. The CDR3 spells CASSNGFAYGYTF. The CDR3 bases are TGTGCCAGCAGTAACGGGTTCGCCTATGGCTACACCTTC.

The rearrangement links TRBV19 to TRBJ1-2; TRBD1 matches at 9 bases. The trim removed 1 base at V and 6 bases at J, leaving 9 bases unmatched. Per germline, CDR1 LNHDA and CDR2 SQIVND (reference sequence). The CDR3 has 16 amino acids. CDR3 in DNA: TGTGCCAGTAGTATAGTGGGGACAGGGCCGACCGATGGCTACACCTTC. Its protein is CASSIVGTGPTDGYTF.

The CDR3: CASSLLFGVQETQYF. In nucleotides, the CDR3 is TGCGCCAGCAGCCTGCTCTTCGGGGTCCAAGAGACCCAGTACTTC. J is TRBJ2-5 and V is TRBV5-1, with D maybe TRBD2 (5 bases). Germline V lookup: CDR1 SGHRS, CDR2 YFSETQ. With 4 bases removed from V and 1 base from J, the gap between germline ends came to 14 bases. The CDR3 has 15 residues.

The rearrangement joins TRBV11-2 to TRBJ1-2; D remains ambiguous. Looked up from germline, CDR1 is SGHAT and CDR2 is FQNNGV. Between the trimmed V and J ends, which lost 0 bases and 5 bases, there was a span of 10 bases. The CDR3 sequence is 14 residues long. CDR3 bases: TGTGCCAGCAGCTTAGACGTGAATTGGTATGGCTACACCTTC. As protein: CASSLDVNWYGYTF.

This clonotype was counted between two and nine times. The gene calls are TRBV20-1 and TRBJ2-5; 7 positions agree with TRBD2. The CDR3 has 15 residues. Germline V gene sequence: CDR1 DFQATT, CDR2 SNEGSKA (reference sequence). Trimming took 5 bases from V and 4 from J; bases not matched to a gene: 13. Written as DNA, the CDR3 is TGCAGTGCTCTCGTGGCAGCGGGGATGGGAGAGACCCAGTACTTC. This translates into CSALVAAGMGETQYF.

The chain joins TRBV4-1 to TRBJ1-5; D is ambiguous. Germline V gene data show CDR1 as MGHRA and CDR2 as YSYEKL. The CDR3 has 17 amino acids. With 0 bases removed from V and 0 bases from J, the gap between germline ends came to 12 bases. DNA of the CDR3: TGCGCCAGCAGCCAAGAGGTAGGAGATGATAGCAATCAGCCCCAGCATTTT. Protein: CASSQEVGDDSNQPQHF.

V usage is TRBV4-1 and J usage is TRBJ1-4; D uncertain. The germline V and J ends were trimmed by 0 bases and 10 bases, with 15 bases remaining between them. Germline CDR1 is MGHRA and CDR2 is YSYEKL. The CDR3 covers 15 residues. This chain's CDR3 is CASSQDGIRLGKLFF. The CDR3, as DNA: TGCGCCAGCAGCCAAGATGGGATCAGGCTAGGAAAACTGTTTTTT.

This clonotype was seen only a few times. CDR3 sequence: CASSQDGNNEQYF. The CDR3, as DNA: TGCGCCAGCAGCCAAGATGGAAACAACGAGCAGTACTTC. This chain joins TRBV4-1 and TRBJ2-7; D gene unclear. CDR1 is MGHRA, CDR2 YSYEKL, per germline. The CDR3 length is 13 residues. Between the trimmed V and J ends, which lost 0 bases and 5 bases, there was a span of 8 bases.

J is TRBJ2-7 and V is TRBV4-2; the match to TRBD2 covers 12 bases. Germline V gives CDR1 LGHNA, CDR2 YNFKEQ. The junction had 5 bases not matched to a gene; V was cut back by 4 bases and J by 4 bases. The CDR3 sequence is 15 residues long. CDR3 sequence: CASSRGLAGSYEQYF. CDR3 nucleotide sequence: TGTGCCAGCAGCCGTGGACTAGCGGGGTCTTACGAGCAGTACTTC.

In its sample, this clonotype was seen once. This rearrangement joins TRBV6-6 to TRBJ2-7; 9 bases fit TRBD2. TRBJ2-5 explains the end of the DNA better; the J call may be wrong. CDR3 length: 16 residues. The V gene's germline CDR1 is MNHNY and CDR2 SVGAGI (reference sequence). The CDR3 sequence is CASSYFAGGLRETQYF. CDR3 bases: TGTGCCAGCAGTTATTTTGCGGGGGGGCTCCGGGAGACCCAGTACTTC.

V usage is TRBV20-1 and J usage is TRBJ2-5; 7 bases line up with TRBD2. The DNA end lines up better with TRBJ2-7; the J call may be wrong. Germline CDR1 reads DFQATT; CDR2 reads SNEGSKA (reference sequence). This CDR3 is built from 14 residues. The CDR3 DNA is TGCAGTGCTAGAGACCCAAGCGGGACTTACGAGCAGTACTTC. This encodes CSARDPSGTYEQYF.

This clonotype was seen a few times. This chain links TRBV29-1 with TRBJ2-1; D perhaps matches TRBD1 (7 bases). The CDR3 contains 13 residues. Per germline, CDR1 SQVTM and CDR2 ANQGSEA. Trimming stripped 3 bases from V and 4 bases from J, with 10 bases between. Here the CDR3 reads CSVDRGAYNEQFF. For the CDR3, the DNA is TGCAGCGTTGACAGGGGGGCTTACAATGAGCAGTTCTTC.

The chain recombines TRBV5-1 with TRBJ1-1; D remains ambiguous. From germline, CDR1 is SGHRS and CDR2 YFSETQ. The CDR3 extends over 14 amino acids. V lost 0 bases and J 1 base, leaving 7 bases between the germline ends. The CDR3 protein is CASSLGNRNTEAFF. CDR3 in DNA: TGCGCCAGCAGCTTGGGCAACAGGAACACTGAAGCTTTCTTT.

This chain joins TRBV29-1 and TRBJ2-5; possibly TRBD1 for D (6 bases). The V and J ends lost 7 bases and 2 bases respectively, with 11 bases between them. The CDR3 has 12 residues. Germline V gene sequence: CDR1 SQVTM, CDR2 ANQGSEA. CDR3 nucleotides: TGCAGCGGGGGACACTGGCAAGAGACCCAGTACTTC. The encoded protein is CSGGHWQETQYF.

This clonotype is a singleton in its sample. The chain uses TRBV12-3 or TRBV12-4 and TRBJ2-3; 7 positions agree with TRBD2. This CDR3 comprises 17 residues. Trimming at V came to 2 bases and at J to 4 bases, leaving 12 bases not matched to a gene. CDR3 sequence reads: CASSLIWEPSGSDTQYF. CDR3 nucleotide sequence: TGTGCCAGCAGTTTAATCTGGGAGCCTAGCGGTTCAGATACGCAGTATTTT.

The chain employs TRBV2 and TRBJ1-6; D remains unclear. V was shortened by 0 bases and J by 10 bases, with 13 bases between the two germline ends. This CDR3 spans 15 amino acids. Germline CDR1 reads SNHLY; CDR2 reads FYNNEI. Here the CDR3 DNA reads TGTGCCAGCAGTGAAGCTGTGGAATCAGTCTCACCCCTCCACTTT. This translates into CASSEAVESVSPLHF.

This clonotype was seen just once. This chain links TRBV7-9 with TRBJ2-7; 9 bases map to TRBD1. The J call may be mistaken, given a closer DNA end match to TRBJ2-1. Germline CDR1 is SEHNR and CDR2 is FQNEAQ (reference sequence). The CDR3 extends over 15 amino acids. The CDR3 DNA sequence: TGTGCCAGCACCCCGCCGGAACAGGGGGCCGATGAGCAGTTCTTC. This codes for CASTPPEQGADEQFF.

The J gene is TRBJ1-2, the V gene TRBV4-1, with 7 bases identical to TRBD1. The V segment lost 5 bases and the J segment 0 bases; nucleotides outside the gene matches: 12. Looked up from germline, CDR1 is MGHRA and CDR2 is YSYEKL. CDR3 length: 17 residues. CDR3 nucleotide sequence: TGCGCCAGCAGCGCCCGGGACAGCATCCTATCTAACTATGGCTACACCTTC. The encoded protein is CASSARDSILSNYGYTF.